The 10 T cell receptor beta chains presented below share a single source sample, sequenced in a study of patients and donors after allogeneic stem cell transplantation. TCRdb recomputed calls from the RT-PCR reads with MiXCR, one row per CDR3 protein. The data show 900,000 to 1,000,000 distinct CDR3 sequences, with 15% to 20% seen just once and 6% held by the top ten. Sequencing was done on a sample of blood, either unsorted or a sorted T cell fraction (not recorded which). All receptors come from a human donor who was either an allogeneic HSCT recipient or a stem cell or donor lymphocyte infusion donor (not recorded which). It is not recorded whose cells these are; they may come from a transplant donor.

This clonotype was recorded at least ten times. This chain connects TRBV5-1 to TRBJ2-1; tentatively, D is TRBD2 (6 bases). The germline V and J ends were trimmed by 0 bases and 4 bases, with 8 bases remaining between them. The germline V gene encodes CDR1 SGHRS and CDR2 YFSETQ. The CDR3 spans 14 residues. The CDR3 spells CASSLGGAYNEQFF. The CDR3 coding sequence is TGCGCCAGCAGCTTGGGCGGGGCGTACAATGAGCAGTTCTTC.

This clonotype was detected ten times or more. This rearrangement joins TRBV29-1 to TRBJ1-1; TRBD1 might be the D (5 bases). V shed 7 bases and J shed 4 bases, with 19 bases lying between them. Germline CDR1 and CDR2: SQVTM and ANQGSEA. CDR3 length equals 14 residues. For the CDR3, the DNA is TGCAGCGGGTCCCCCGGAGGGGCGGTCACTGAAGCTTTCTTT. Protein: CSGSPGGAVTEAFF.

The J gene is TRBJ1-5, the V gene TRBV12-3 or TRBV12-4; TRBD1 might be the D (6 bases). The CDR3 has 15 residues. Deletions cut 6 bases from V and 0 bases from J, with 12 bases between. This CDR3 reads CASSTGIDSNQPQHF. CDR3 coding DNA: TGTGCCAGCAGCACAGGGATCGATAGCAATCAGCCCCAGCATTTT.

This clonotype was detected only a few times. This chain connects TRBV10-3 to TRBJ2-2, with D hard to call. Trimming removed 4 bases from V and 6 bases from J, with 6 bases in between. This CDR3 region has 12 residues. Looked up from germline, CDR1 is ENHRY and CDR2 is SYGVKD. The CDR3 DNA sequence: TGTGCCATCAGTGGGCTAGCCGGGGAGCTGTTTTTT. Translating it yields CAISGLAGELFF.

This clonotype has only a few counts. The chain uses TRBV4-2 and TRBJ2-1; 8 bases are a match to TRBD2. The CDR3 consists of 15 residues. Germline CDR1 and CDR2: LGHNA and YNFKEQ. The V and J ends lost 3 bases and 5 bases, in that order; junction bases with no gene match: 6. The CDR3 DNA reads as TGTGCCAGCAGCCAGAGGACTAGCAGCCACAATGAGCAGTTCTTC. The encoded protein is CASSQRTSSHNEQFF.

This clonotype was detected a few times. The CDR3 reads CASSAGQAQETQYF. The CDR3 DNA is TGTGCCAGCAGCGCTGGACAGGCCCAAGAGACCCAGTACTTC. The chain combines TRBV9 with TRBJ2-5, with TRBD1 matching 7 bases. The CDR3 extends over 14 amino acids. Germline CDR1 is SGDLS and CDR2 is YYNGEE. Trimming cost V 3 bases and J 1 base; bases outside gene matches: 3.

The chain carries TRBV3-1 and TRBJ2-7, with TRBD2 matching over 7 bases. The CDR3 has 14 amino acids. Germline CDR1 reads LGHDT; CDR2 reads YNNKEL (reference sequence). The trim removed 4 bases at V and 10 bases at J, leaving 13 bases unmatched. This chain's CDR3 is CASSLLSSGATQYF. The CDR3 nucleotides are TGTGCCAGCAGCCTTCTATCTAGCGGTGCTACTCAGTACTTC.

This clonotype was picked up a small number of times. The chain uses TRBV9 and TRBJ1-1, with 7 bases lining up with TRBD1. Germline V gene lookup returns CDR1 SGDLS and CDR2 YYNGEE. The CDR3 loop spans 17 amino acids. The ends lost 2 bases at V and 0 bases at J; junction bases unmatched: 10. Written as DNA, the CDR3 is TGTGCCAGCAGCGTGGCCCGGGACAGAGAGTTGAACACTGAAGCTTTCTTT. This gives the protein CASSVARDRELNTEAFF.

This clonotype appeared a few times. The chain links TRBV5-1 to TRBJ1-1, with unresolved D. Trimming left V 5 bases short and J 3 bases short, with 20 bases between. Germline V CDR1 and CDR2: SGHRS, YFSETQ. The CDR3 has 16 residues. The CDR3, as DNA: TGCGCCAGCAGGGGGTTTTGGACCCAGAAAGACACTGAAGCTTTCTTT. Residues: CASRGFWTQKDTEAFF.

The chain employs TRBV5-1 and TRBJ2-1, with 8 bases that match TRBD1. The CDR3 loop spans 18 amino acids. The V gene end was trimmed by 0 bases and the J gene end by 5 bases; junction bases not matched to a gene: 13. Per germline, CDR1 SGHRS and CDR2 YFSETQ. The CDR3, as DNA: TGCGCCAGCAGCTTGGGGGACAGGAGACCAGCTCCTAACAATGAGCAGTTCTTC. It yields the protein CASSLGDRRPAPNNEQFF.